The 9 T cell receptor beta chains below were found in one sample sequenced in a study of OX40 agonist ivuxolimab in advanced cancers. Profiled with immunoSEQ multiplex PCR; TCRdb holds only in-frame clones, not every one. The sample contains 100,000 to 150,000 clones, under 95% of which appear only once. The specimen was CD4+ or CD8+ T cells sorted from blood, collected in a trial of the OX40 agonist ivuxolimab. These receptors originate from an adult with an advanced solid tumor such as melanoma, head and neck, liver or kidney cancer.

The V gene is TRBV5-6, the J gene TRBJ1-4; D not certain. Trimming shortened V by 4 bases and J by 0 bases, and 13 bases separated the two germline ends. CDR3 size: 16 residues. Per germline, CDR1 SGHDT and CDR2 YYEEEE. This chain's CDR3 is CASSRPGRSTNEKLFF. CDR3 nucleotide sequence: TGTGCCAGCAGCCGTCCGGGGAGATCAACTAATGAAAAACTGTTTTTT.

The rearrangement uses TRBV11-3 and TRBJ2-7; TRBD1 is a possible D gene (6 bases). The germline CDR1 and CDR2 sequences are SGHNT and YENEEA. The ends were cut back, 2 bases at V and 5 bases at J, with 13 bases in the middle. The CDR3 contains 14 residues. Here the CDR3 DNA reads TGTGCCAGCAGCTTAACAGGGTTGTCGGACGAGCAGTACTTC. As protein: CASSLTGLSDEQYF.

The chain combines TRBV7-3 with TRBJ1-5, with D possibly matching TRBD1 (5 bases). CDR1 and CDR2 (germline): SGHTA, FQGTGA. The CDR3 runs to 16 residues. The V end lost 6 bases, the J end lost 3 bases, and 18 bases lay between the germline ends. The CDR3 DNA is TGTGCCAGCAGTCCCGAAGGGAGGGGACTCAATCAGCCCCAGCATTTT. As protein: CASSPEGRGLNQPQHF.

Points on this clone: The limits of the CDR3 on the DNA are not certain, so only TCRdb's listed CDR3 is given. V is TRBV19 and J is TRBJ2-3; the table's D call, TRBD2, was not checked against the DNA. Ends included, the CDR3 has 14 residues. Germline CDR1 and CDR2: LNHDA and SQIVND (reference sequence). CDR3 region: CASSLRAGADTQYF.

V and J are TRBV9 and TRBJ2-5; D is tentatively TRBD1 or TRBD2 (5 bases each). Trimming shortened V by 2 bases and J by 5 bases, and 13 bases separated the two germline ends. The length of the CDR3 is 14 residues. The V gene's germline CDR1 is SGDLS and CDR2 YYNGEE. The CDR3 is CASSVGVSVETQYF. CDR3 sequence (DNA): TGTGCCAGCAGCGTGGGGGTTAGCGTGGAGACCCAGTACTTC.

This clone was recorded only once. CDR3 region: CASSIYHQETQYF. The CDR3 bases are TGTGCCAGTAGTATCTACCACCAAGAGACCCAGTACTTC. The chain is built from TRBV19 and TRBJ2-5; D is undetermined. Between the trimmed V and J ends, which lost 3 bases and 0 bases, there was a span of 5 bases. Germline CDR1 and CDR2: LNHDA and SQIVND (reference sequence). The CDR3 totals 13 residues.

The chain carries TRBV7-9 and TRBJ1-3; D might be TRBD1 (6 bases). The CDR3 has 14 residues. CDR1 is SEHNR and CDR2 is FQNEAQ in the germline V gene (reference sequence). Trimming cost V 2 bases and J 4 bases, with 9 bases left between them. The DNA of the CDR3 is TGTGCCAGCAGCTTAAAGGGGGTCGGAAACACCATATATTTT. Amino acids: CASSLKGVGNTIYF.

The table lists this clone with a few counts. The rearrangement links TRBV5-6 to TRBJ2-6; 8 bases fit TRBD1. Trimming took 1 base from V and 0 from J; bases not matched to a gene: 9. Germline values: CDR1 SGHDT, CDR2 YYEEEE. The CDR3 is 19 amino acids. The CDR3 reads CASSLRSPGGYSGANVLTF. CDR3 DNA: TGTGCCAGCAGCTTGAGGTCGCCAGGGGGCTACTCTGGGGCCAACGTCCTGACTTTC. Supplemented by reference TRBV5-6 and TRBJ2-6, the full variable domain reads DAGVTQSPTHLIKTRGQQVTLRCSPKSGHDTVSWYQQALGQGPQFIFQYYEEEERQRGNFPDRFSGHQFPNYSSELNVNALLLGDSALYLCASSLRSPGGYSGANVLTFGAGSRLTVL.

V usage is TRBV7-2 and J usage is TRBJ2-7; 16 bases fit TRBD2. Germline trimming cut 4 bases from V and 4 bases from J; bases unmatched to any gene: 7. There are 17 residues in the CDR3. Germline CDR1 reads SGHTA; CDR2 reads FQGNSA. This chain's CDR3 is CASSSGTSGRALYEQYF. The CDR3, as DNA: TGTGCCAGCAGCTCCGGGACTAGCGGGAGGGCCTTATACGAGCAGTACTTC.